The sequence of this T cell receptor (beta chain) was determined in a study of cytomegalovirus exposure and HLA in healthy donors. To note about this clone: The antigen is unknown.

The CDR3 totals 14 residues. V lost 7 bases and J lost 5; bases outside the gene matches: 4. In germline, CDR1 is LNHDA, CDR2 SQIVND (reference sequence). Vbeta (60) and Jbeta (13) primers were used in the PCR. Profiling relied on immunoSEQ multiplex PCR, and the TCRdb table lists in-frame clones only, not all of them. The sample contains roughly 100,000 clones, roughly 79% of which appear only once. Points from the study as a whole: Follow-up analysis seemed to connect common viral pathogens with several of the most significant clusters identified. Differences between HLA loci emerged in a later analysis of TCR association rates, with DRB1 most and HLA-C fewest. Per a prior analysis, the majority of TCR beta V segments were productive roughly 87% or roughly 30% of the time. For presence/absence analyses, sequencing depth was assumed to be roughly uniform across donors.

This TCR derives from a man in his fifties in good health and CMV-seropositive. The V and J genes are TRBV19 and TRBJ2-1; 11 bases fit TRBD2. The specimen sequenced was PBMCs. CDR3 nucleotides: TGTGCCAGTATGGGACTAGCGGAGAACAATGAGCAGTTCTTC. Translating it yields CASMGLAENNEQFF. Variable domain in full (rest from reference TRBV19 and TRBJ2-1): DGGITQSPKYLFRKEGQNVTLSCEQNLNHDAMYWYRQDPGQGLRLIYYSQIVNDFQKGDIAEGYSVSREKKESFPLTVTSAQKNPTAFYLCASMGLAENNEQFFGPGTRLTVL.